This TCR beta chain comes out of a study of T cell responses to AZD1222 COVID-19 vaccine. This CDR3 is built from 13 residues. Germline CDR1 and CDR2: SGHVS and FQNEAQ. With 5 bases removed from V and 1 base from J, the gap between germline ends came to 8 bases. Study-level results: It should be noted that donors were predominantly white British and more often female, and clonal diversity was possibly underestimated. Spike-wide vaccine-associated CD4 TCRs dominated at 160-218 and 743-854.

Details on this clone: Its antigen is not known.

Some clones are missing from TCRdb's copy, which holds only in-frame ones; the method was immunoSEQ multiplex PCR. The sample includes roughly 150,000 clones, 92% of them seen just once. Specimen: peripheral blood, collected 28 days after the second AZD1222 dose. The chain joins TRBV7-8 to TRBJ1-1; tentatively, D is TRBD1 (5 bases). The TCR sequence derives from an adult who received the AZD1222 COVID-19 vaccine. The CDR3 nucleotides read TGTGCCAGCAGCAACGGGGGGAACACTGAAGCTTTCTTT. Protein: CASSNGGNTEAFF.